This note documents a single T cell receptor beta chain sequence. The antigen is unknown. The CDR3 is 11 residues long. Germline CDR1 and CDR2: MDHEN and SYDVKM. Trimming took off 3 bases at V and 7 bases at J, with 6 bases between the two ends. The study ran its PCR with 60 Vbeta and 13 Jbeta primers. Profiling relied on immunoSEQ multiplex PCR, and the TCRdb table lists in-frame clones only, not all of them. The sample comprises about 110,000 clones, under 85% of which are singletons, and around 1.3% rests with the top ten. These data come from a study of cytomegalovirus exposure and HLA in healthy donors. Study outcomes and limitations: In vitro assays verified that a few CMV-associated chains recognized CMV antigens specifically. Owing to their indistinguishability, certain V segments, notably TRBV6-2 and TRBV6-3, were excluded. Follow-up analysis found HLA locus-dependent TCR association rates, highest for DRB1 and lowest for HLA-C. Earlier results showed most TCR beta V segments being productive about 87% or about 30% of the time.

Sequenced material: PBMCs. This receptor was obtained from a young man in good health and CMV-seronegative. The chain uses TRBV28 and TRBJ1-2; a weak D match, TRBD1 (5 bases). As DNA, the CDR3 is TGTGCCAGCAGTTTGGGGGGTGGCTACACCTTC. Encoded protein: CASSLGGGYTF.